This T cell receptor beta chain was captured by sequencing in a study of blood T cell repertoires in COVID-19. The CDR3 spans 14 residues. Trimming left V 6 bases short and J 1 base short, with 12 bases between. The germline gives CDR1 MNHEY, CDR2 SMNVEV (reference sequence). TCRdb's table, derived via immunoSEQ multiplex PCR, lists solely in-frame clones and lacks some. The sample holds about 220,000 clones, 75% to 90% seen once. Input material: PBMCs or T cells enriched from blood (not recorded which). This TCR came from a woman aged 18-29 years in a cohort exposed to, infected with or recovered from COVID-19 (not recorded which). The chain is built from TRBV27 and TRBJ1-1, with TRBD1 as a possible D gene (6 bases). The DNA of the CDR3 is TGTGCCAGCAGCCTACAGGGAGAGAACACTGAAGCTTTCTTT. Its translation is CASSLQGENTEAFF.